These T cell receptor beta chains were read from a single sample in a study of cytomegalovirus exposure and HLA in healthy donors. Clones were sequenced by immunoSEQ multiplex PCR, and TCRdb holds only the in-frame ones, with some missing. Of some 76,000 clones listed, around 66% are singletons. The specimen sequenced was PBMCs. These receptors originate from a man in his sixties in good health and CMV-seropositive. Each CDR3 is given with its conserved first and last residue. The order of the fields is D gene, J gene, clone size, V gene, CDR3 DNA, CDR3 protein. The D gene is left open where the match is weak. Some rows mark clone size as missing; the rest say once, few, many or name a class of expanded clone.

TRBD1 TRBJ2-7 . TRBV7-2 TGTGCCAGCAGCTTAACCCGGGACAGGAGCTCCTACGAGCAGTACTTC CASSLTRDRSSYEQYF
. TRBJ1-1 . TRBV18 TGTGCCAGCTCAACCCAACTAGCCGAAGCTTTCTTT CASSTQLAEAFF
. TRBJ1-2 . TRBV9 TGTGCCAGCAGCGTTATGTCGGACAGCTATGGCTACACCTTC CASSVMSDSYGYTF
. TRBJ2-1 . TRBV2 TGTGCCAGCATGCCAGACAATGAGCAGTTCTTC CASMPDNEQFF
TRBD1 TRBJ2-2 . TRBV2 TGTGCCACCAGACAGGGGGAGAACACCGGGGAGCTGTTTTTT CATRQGENTGELFF
TRBD2 TRBJ2-1 . TRBV27 TGTGCCTCGGCTAGCGGGAGGGCCCCCTACAATGAGCAGTTCTTC CASASGRAPYNEQFF
TRBD2 TRBJ2-3 once TRBV7-2 TGTGCCAGCAGTCTACTAGCGGGGGGAGACACAGATACGCAGTATTTT CASSLLAGGDTDTQYF
. TRBJ2-1 . TRBV6-1 TGTGCCAGCAGTGTCAACGTACACCGGGGAAATGAGCAGTTCTTC CASSVNVHRGNEQFF
. TRBJ2-3 . TRBV6-6 TGTGCCAGCAGTTACGAAGCGAGACGCACAGATACGCAGTATTTT CASSYEARRTDTQYF
. TRBJ2-2 . TRBV2 TGTGCCAGCAGTGAACTCGGCACCGGGGAGCTGTTTTTT CASSELGTGELFF
TRBD1 TRBJ1-2 few TRBV6-5 TGTGCCAGCAGTTACAACAGGGGTGGCTACACCTTC CASSYNRGGYTF
. TRBJ2-7 . TRBV13 TGTGCCAGCAGCTCCGACTTGACCGAGCAGTACTTC CASSSDLTEQYF
TRBD2 TRBJ2-7 . TRBV5-4 TGTGCCAGCAGCTTAGCGGGGGGGCCCTACGAGCAGTACTTC CASSLAGGPYEQYF